The TCR beta chain described here comes from a study of cytomegalovirus exposure and HLA in healthy donors. The study's findings and limits: Over 150 TCR beta chains were listed as cytomegalovirus-associated. Among TCR beta chains of equal frequency, HLA-associated ones were more clonally expanded in a later analysis.

The CDR3 has 14 residues. V was trimmed by 2 bases and J by 1 base, leaving 8 bases between them. CDR1 and CDR2 from the germline V gene are SEHNR and FQNEAQ (reference sequence). With 60 Vbeta and 13 Jbeta primers, the PCR was carried out. Under the authors' procedure: In a later analysis, the count reached 80 million or so unique TCR beta chains, with around 11 million shared. Assay: immunoSEQ multiplex PCR; the TCRdb copy retains only in-frame clones and omits some. V and J calls and clone size follow that table, whereas D and trimming were derived from the DNA. In the table there are approximately 99,000 clones, about three quarters of which are singletons. Unrecorded immune exposure was likely among donors, who were nominally healthy when sampled. This clone was picked up one time. Antigen specificity is unknown.

Sequencing input: PBMCs. The receptor was isolated from a middle-aged man in good health and CMV-seronegative. The V call is TRBV7-9, the J call TRBJ2-5, with TRBD2 as a possible D gene (5 bases). CDR3 residues: CASSLKRLQETQYF. The DNA for the CDR3 is TGTGCCAGCAGCTTAAAGCGGCTCCAAGAGACCCAGTACTTC. Filled out from reference TRBV7-9 and TRBJ2-5, the complete variable domain reads DTGVSQNPRHKITKRGQNVTFRCDPISEHNRLYWYRQTLGQGPEFLTYFQNEAQLEKSRLLSDRFSAERPKGSFSTLEIQRTEQGDSAMYLCASSLKRLQETQYFGPGTRLLVL.